These 12 T cell receptor beta chains share one sample of origin, sequenced in a study of vaccination effects on CD4 cells after COVID-19. TCRdb's table, derived via immunoSEQ multiplex PCR, lists solely in-frame clones and lacks some. Of about 33,000 clones in the sample, around 70% were seen once. The ViraFEST assay expanded antigen-specific CD4+ T cells with viral peptide pools before sequencing. Researchers isolated CD4+ T cells once roughly ten days of culture had elapsed. Participants were vaccinated with two doses of either the BNT162b2 or mRNA-1273 vaccine. Antigens for these TCRs are unknown. The input for sequencing was CD4+ T cells from PBMCs cultured with HCoV-229E spike peptides, taken after COVID-19 vaccination. These TCRs come from a human donor who received a COVID-19 vaccine.

The V gene is TRBV3-1 (or the pseudogene TRBV3-2), the J gene TRBJ1-2; 8 positions agree with TRBD1. The germline V gene encodes CDR1 LGHDT and CDR2 YNNKEL (reference sequence). V shed 1 base, J shed 5 bases, and the junction held 9 bases outside the gene matches. The CDR3 spans 16 residues. DNA of the CDR3: TGTGCCAGCAGCCAAGCGACAGGGGTCTCCTTTTATGGCTACACCTTC. Translated, it gives CASSQATGVSFYGYTF.

This clone was detected only a few times. V gene TRBV2 combines with J gene TRBJ2-1, with TRBD1 as a possible D gene (6 bases). Trimming took off 4 bases at V and 9 bases at J, with 22 bases between the two ends. The germline CDR1 and CDR2 sequences are SNHLY and FYNNEI. CDR3 length equals 16 residues. CDR3 amino acids: CASSVSTGLRDTEQFF. CDR3 nucleotides: TGTGCCAGCAGTGTTTCTACAGGGCTTCGTGACACTGAGCAGTTCTTC.

The chain is built from TRBV29-1 and TRBJ2-2; perhaps TRBD2 as D (7 bases). V lost 2 bases and J lost 5, with 15 bases in between. Germline assignment: CDR1 SQVTM and CDR2 ANQGSEA. This CDR3 is built from 15 residues. The DNA of the CDR3 is TGCAGCGTTGAATCTATGCGGGGGCGGACCGGGGAGCTGTTTTTT. This codes for CSVESMRGRTGELFF.

The chain couples TRBV11-3 to TRBJ2-3; the D gene is possibly TRBD1 (5 bases). This CDR3 region has 14 residues. Trimming left V 3 bases short and J 4 bases short, with 11 bases between. Germline-derived CDR1 and CDR2 are SGHNT and YENEEA. The CDR3 DNA reads as TGTGCCAGCAGCTTTTCAGGGTTGTCAGATACGCAGTATTTT. It specifies CASSFSGLSDTQYF.

The V and J genes are TRBV14 and TRBJ2-7; no firm D call. V dropped 4 bases and J dropped 0 bases, with 4 bases sitting between them. CDR1 SGHDN and CDR2 FVKESK come from the germline V gene. This CDR3 has 12 amino acids. CDR3 nucleotide sequence: TGTGCCAGCAGCCCGAGCTCCTACGAGCAGTACTTC. Amino acids: CASSPSSYEQYF.

The chain links TRBV27 to TRBJ1-1, with no clear D. The CDR3 has 15 residues. Germline V lookup: CDR1 MNHEY, CDR2 SMNVEV (reference sequence). V dropped 7 bases and J dropped 1 base, with 16 bases sitting between them. The DNA for the CDR3 is TGTGCCAGCACCCCCCACGGGAGGTGGAACACTGAAGCTTTCTTT. Encoded protein: CASTPHGRWNTEAFF.

The gene calls are TRBV5-1 and TRBJ2-3; TRBD2 matches at 11 bases. The V gene's germline CDR1 is SGHRS and CDR2 YFSETQ. With 2 bases clipped from V and 4 bases from J, the junction kept 6 bases outside the gene matches. The CDR3 has 16 residues. The CDR3 coding sequence is TGCGCCAGCAGCTTAACTAGCGGGGGTACTTCAGATACGCAGTATTTT. It translates to CASSLTSGGTSDTQYF.

This clone was found a few times. The chain uses TRBV14 and TRBJ2-7; TRBD1 matches at 9 bases. Germline V gene data show CDR1 as SGHDN and CDR2 as FVKESK. V gave up 4 bases and J gave up 6 bases; unmatched junction bases: 10. The CDR3 extends over 15 amino acids. The CDR3 reads CASSLGTGPFFEQYF. CDR3 DNA: TGTGCCAGCAGCCTTGGGACAGGGCCCTTCTTCGAGCAGTACTTC. Filled out from reference TRBV14 and TRBJ2-7, the complete variable domain reads EAGVTQFPSHSVIEKGQTVTLRCDPISGHDNLYWYRRVMGKEIKFLLHFVKESKQDESGMPNNRFLAERTGGTYSTLKVQPAELEDSGVYFCASSLGTGPFFEQYFGPGTRLTVT.

The chain joins TRBV9 to TRBJ1-1; possible D gene TRBD1, 6 bases. The CDR3 covers 14 residues. V lost 5 bases and J lost 8, with 19 bases in between. Germline lookup yields CDR1 SGDLS and CDR2 YYNGEE. In nucleotides, the CDR3 is TGTGCCAGCAGAATACTACAGGGAACTCCCGAAGCTTTCTTT. Translated, it gives CASRILQGTPEAFF.

The genes are TRBV6-4 and TRBJ1-4; the D is unclear. CDR3 length: 18 residues. Germline-derived CDR1 and CDR2 are MRHNA and SNTAGT. The V gene lost 2 bases and the J gene lost 4 bases, with 20 bases spanning the gap. As DNA, the CDR3 is TGTGCCAGCAGTGACCCCACGACGGAGCTTGTACTTAATGAAAAACTGTTTTTT. As protein: CASSDPTTELVLNEKLFF.

The rearrangement uses TRBV7-2 and TRBJ2-5; perhaps TRBD2 as D (5 bases). Germline CDR1 is SGHTA and CDR2 is FQGNSA. Trimming removed 3 bases from V and 4 bases from J, with 9 bases in between. This CDR3 has 13 amino acids. The CDR3 region is CASSFAGGETQYF. The CDR3 nucleotides read TGTGCCAGCAGCTTTGCGGGCGGAGAGACCCAGTACTTC.

This clone is a singleton in its sample. The genes are TRBV30 and TRBJ1-2, with a tentative D call TRBD1 (5 bases). This CDR3 is 13 amino acids long. The germline V gene has CDR1 GTSNPN and CDR2 SVGIG (reference sequence). The V end lost 1 base, the J end lost 5 bases, and 11 bases lay between the germline ends. CDR3 protein: CAWSDQGSYGYTF. The CDR3 DNA is TGTGCCTGGAGTGACCAGGGTTCTTATGGCTACACCTTC.